The source of this T cell receptor beta chain is a study of OX40 agonist ivuxolimab in advanced cancers. Study context: Patients received the agonistic anti-OX40 (CD134) antibody ivuxolimab. Earlier treatment with anti-PD-1, anti-PD-L1 or anti-CTLA-4 was permitted, and approximately 38% had received some.

Concerning this clone itself: What it recognizes is unknown.

The CDR3 extends over 16 amino acids. The junction had 6 bases not matched to a gene; V was cut back by 4 bases and J by 4 bases. Germline lookup yields CDR1 SGHRS and CDR2 YFSETQ. Findings and limits, study-wide: Both blood CD4+ and CD8+ T cells showed clonal growth by week 6 at 0.1 to 3.0 mg/kg.

The method was immunoSEQ multiplex PCR; TCRdb's version includes in-frame clones alone and lacks a portion of them. The profile covers 45,000 to 70,000 clones, with around 89% appearing a single time and approximately 1.4% taken by the ten largest. This TCR derives from an adult with an advanced solid tumor such as melanoma, head and neck, liver or kidney cancer. The rearrangement links TRBV5-1 to TRBJ2-3, with 13 bases lining up with TRBD2. The specimen was CD4+ or CD8+ T cells sorted from blood, collected in a trial of the OX40 agonist ivuxolimab. As DNA, the CDR3 is TGCGCCAGCAGCGGGGGGACTAGCGGGGTTTCAGATACGCAGTATTTT. Its translation is CASSGGTSGVSDTQYF.